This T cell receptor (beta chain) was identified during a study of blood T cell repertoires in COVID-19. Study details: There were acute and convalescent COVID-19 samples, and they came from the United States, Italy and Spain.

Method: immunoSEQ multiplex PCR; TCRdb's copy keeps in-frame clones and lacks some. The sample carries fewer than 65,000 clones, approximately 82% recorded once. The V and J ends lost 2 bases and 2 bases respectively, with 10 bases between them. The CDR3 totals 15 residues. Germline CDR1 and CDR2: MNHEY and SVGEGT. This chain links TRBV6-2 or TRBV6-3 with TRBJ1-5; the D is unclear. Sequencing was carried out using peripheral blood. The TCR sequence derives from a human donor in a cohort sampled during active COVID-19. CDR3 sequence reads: CASSYGSAGNQPQHF. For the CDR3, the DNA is TGTGCCAGCAGTTACGGGTCAGCGGGCAATCAGCCCCAGCATTTT.